One and the same sample provided the 26 T cell receptor beta chains below, sequenced in a study of blood T cell repertoires in COVID-19. Clones were sequenced by immunoSEQ multiplex PCR, and TCRdb holds only the in-frame ones, with some missing. The profile shows 350,000 to 450,000 clones, roughly 85% of them singletons. The sequencing input was peripheral blood. The receptors originated from a woman aged 18-29 years with acute or convalescent COVID-19.

The V and J genes are TRBV28 and TRBJ1-4; D gene uncertain. The CDR3 consists of 14 residues. Looked up from germline, CDR1 is MDHEN and CDR2 is SYDVKM. Trimming removed 2 bases at V and 3 bases at J, with 7 bases between. CDR3 in DNA: TGTGCCAGCAGTTTAGCTCCAGCTAATGAAAAACTGTTTTTT. Its protein product is CASSLAPANEKLFF.

This clone was seen just once. The rearrangement uses TRBV7-8 and TRBJ2-1, with 10 positions matching TRBD2. V dropped 5 bases and J dropped 6; count of bases not matched to a gene: 4. This CDR3 has 14 residues. From germline, CDR1 is SGHVS and CDR2 FQNEAQ. The DNA of the CDR3 is TGTGCCAGCAGCCCCAAGCGGGGGGGCAATGAGCAGTTCTTC. As protein: CASSPKRGGNEQFF.

This clone has just a few counts. V gene TRBV9 combines with J gene TRBJ1-5, with TRBD1 matching over 8 bases. V dropped 3 bases and J dropped 4; count of bases not matched to a gene: 3. This CDR3 has 14 amino acids. CDR1 is SGDLS, CDR2 YYNGEE, per germline. CDR3 bases: TGTGCCAGCAGCGCCGGGACAGGAAATCAGCCCCAGCATTTT. Translating it yields CASSAGTGNQPQHF.

This clone came up once. This chain connects TRBV4-2 to TRBJ2-1; 9 bases are a match to TRBD2. J lost 6 bases, V lost 0 bases, and 6 bases had no gene match. This CDR3 has 16 residues. Germline V CDR1 and CDR2: LGHNA, YNFKEQ. CDR3: CASSQESLAGSNEQFF. Here the CDR3 DNA reads TGTGCCAGCAGCCAAGAGAGCCTAGCGGGGAGCAATGAGCAGTTCTTC.

CDR3 residues: CASSSGQANWNYEQYF. CDR3 DNA: TGTGCCAGCAGCTCCGGACAGGCTAATTGGAACTACGAGCAGTACTTC. This chain links TRBV5-8 with TRBJ2-7; 7 bases align to TRBD1. Trimming cost V 3 bases and J 3 bases; bases outside gene matches: 12. Germline V gene sequence: CDR1 SGHTS, CDR2 YDEGEE. CDR3 length: 16 residues. Drawing the rest from reference TRBV5-8 and TRBJ2-7, the complete variable domain is EAGVTQSPTHLIKTRGQQATLRCSPISGHTSVYWYQQALGLGLQFLLWYDEGEERNRGNFPPRFSGRQFPNYSSELNVNALELEDSALYLCASSSGQANWNYEQYFGPGTRLTVT.

The chain couples TRBV5-1 to TRBJ2-1, with 8 bases matching TRBD1. The J segment lost 9 bases and the V segment lost 4 bases, leaving 12 bases of the junction unmatched. The CDR3 contains 15 residues. CDR1 is SGHRS and CDR2 is YFSETQ in the germline V gene. DNA for the CDR3: TGCGCCAGCAGCCCTGATGGACAGGGACCAGGTGAGCAGTTCTTC. It is translated as CASSPDGQGPGEQFF.

This chain links TRBV11-2 with TRBJ1-3, with no clear D. V was shortened by 1 base and J by 0 bases, with 10 bases between the two germline ends. The V gene's germline CDR1 is SGHAT and CDR2 FQNNGV. The CDR3 is made up of 16 amino acids. CDR3 sequence reads: CASSLVLGNSGNTIYF. For the CDR3, the DNA is TGTGCCAGCAGCTTAGTTCTAGGAAACTCTGGAAACACCATATATTTT.

This clone has only one observation. The V gene is TRBV7-9, the J gene TRBJ2-7; TRBD1 is a possible D gene (6 bases). Per the germline V gene, CDR1 is SEHNR and CDR2 is FQNEAQ (reference sequence). The CDR3 loop spans 15 amino acids. The ends were cut back, 3 bases at V and 1 base at J, with 13 bases in the middle. The CDR3 DNA reads as TGTGCCAGCAGCTTTCGGGACACCATTTCCTACGAGCAGTACTTC. Amino acid sequence: CASSFRDTISYEQYF.

The gene calls are TRBV28 and TRBJ1-6; 7 bases fit TRBD1. The CDR3 runs to 14 residues. The V and J ends lost 8 bases and 5 bases, in that order; junction bases with no gene match: 6. Germline CDR1 is MDHEN and CDR2 is SYDVKM. The CDR3 nucleotides read TGTGCCAGCGAAACGGGACAGAATAATTCACCCCTCCACTTT. Amino acids: CASETGQNNSPLHF.

The J gene is TRBJ1-1, the V gene TRBV3-1 (or the pseudogene TRBV3-2), with D perhaps TRBD1 (5 bases). Per the germline V gene, CDR1 is LGHDT and CDR2 is YNNKEL (reference sequence). Trimming removed 0 bases at V and 7 bases at J, with 12 bases between. This CDR3 is built from 14 residues. The CDR3 DNA follows: TGTGCCAGCAGCCAAGATATAGGGGTTGGTGAAGCTTTCTTT. Translated: CASSQDIGVGEAFF.

The count of this clone is one. This sequence joins TRBV4-2 and TRBJ2-2; TRBD2 matches at 12 bases. This CDR3 comprises 19 residues. With V trimmed by 0 bases and J by 5 bases, 10 bases remained unmatched. Germline CDR1 reads LGHNA; CDR2 reads YNFKEQ. CDR3 sequence: CASSQDLRLAGGQTGELFF. CDR3 DNA sequence: TGTGCCAGCAGCCAAGATTTAAGGCTAGCGGGGGGGCAGACCGGGGAGCTGTTTTTT.

V gene TRBV2 combines with J gene TRBJ2-7; a weak D match, TRBD1 (6 bases). CDR3 length: 13 amino acids. CDR1 is SNHLY, CDR2 FYNNEI, per germline. V shed 6 bases and J shed 5 bases, with 14 bases lying between them. CDR3 bases: TGTGCCAGCAGATATAGACAGGAGGACGAGCAGTACTTC. Translating gives CASRYRQEDEQYF.

The chain combines TRBV7-9 with TRBJ1-2; D is perhaps TRBD1 (5 bases). There are 13 residues in the CDR3. The germline gives CDR1 SEHNR, CDR2 FQNEAQ (reference sequence). The ends were cut back, 6 bases at V and 5 bases at J, with 13 bases in the middle. This chain's CDR3 is CASSPGGFYGYTF. The CDR3 region has the DNA TGTGCCAGCAGTCCCGGGGGTTTTTATGGCTACACCTTC.

This rearrangement joins TRBV27 to TRBJ2-7, with D possibly TRBD1 on 6 matching bases. The germline V and J ends were trimmed by 2 bases and 3 bases, with 14 bases remaining between them. CDR1 MNHEY and CDR2 SMNVEV come from the germline V gene (reference sequence). The CDR3 length is 15 residues. The CDR3 coding sequence is TGTGCCAGCAGTTTAGGTACAGGGAGACGCTACGAGCAGTACTTC. Translating gives CASSLGTGRRYEQYF.

This clone was observed once. The gene calls are TRBV6-6 and TRBJ1-5; D remains ambiguous. From germline, CDR1 is MNHNY and CDR2 SVGAGI (reference sequence). This CDR3 spans 13 amino acids. V was pared by 6 bases and J by 1 base, with 7 bases between. For the CDR3, the DNA is TGTGCCAGCAGAGATCGGAGCAATCAGCCCCAGCATTTT. Protein sequence: CASRDRSNQPQHF.

The CDR3 nucleotides read TGCGCCAGCAGCTTGGAGGTGACTAGCGGCTACAATGAGCAGTTCTTC. Its translation is CASSLEVTSGYNEQFF. The chain joins TRBV5-1 to TRBJ2-1; 9 bases align to TRBD2. Germline lookup yields CDR1 SGHRS and CDR2 YFSETQ. V lost 0 bases, J lost 3 bases, and 4 bases stayed unmatched. The CDR3 consists of 16 residues.

The V and J genes are TRBV28 and TRBJ1-1; TRBD1 agrees at 7 bases. Germline V CDR1 and CDR2: MDHEN, SYDVKM. The CDR3 covers 14 residues. Unmatched junction bases numbered 6, after V lost 5 bases and J lost 3 bases. The CDR3 reads CASSPRDSYTEAFF. CDR3 nucleotides: TGTGCCAGCAGTCCCCGGGACAGTTACACTGAAGCTTTCTTT.

The sample holds one count of this clone. This chain joins TRBV5-8 and TRBJ1-5; unclear D gene. Germline CDR1 is SGHTS and CDR2 is YDEGEE. This CDR3 is 16 amino acids long. Trimming took 4 bases from V and 0 from J, leaving 14 bases between them. In nucleotides, the CDR3 is TGTGCCAGCAGCACCGGGTCACTCTATAGCAATCAGCCCCAGCATTTT. This translates into CASSTGSLYSNQPQHF.

The chain links TRBV28 to TRBJ2-1; 7 positions agree with TRBD2. The V gene end was trimmed by 0 bases and the J gene end by 8 bases; junction bases not matched to a gene: 4. Germline-derived CDR1 and CDR2 are MDHEN and SYDVKM. The CDR3 sequence is 14 residues long. For the CDR3, the DNA is TGTGCCAGCAGTTTATGGGGAGGGGTCGATGAGCAGTTCTTC. It codes for CASSLWGGVDEQFF.

CDR3 in amino acids: CASSPDTRSGNTIYF. CDR3 nucleotides: TGCGCCAGCAGCCCGGACACCCGCTCTGGAAACACCATATATTTT. This chain links TRBV5-1 with TRBJ1-3, with D possibly being TRBD1 (5 bases). Trimming took off 4 bases at V and 0 bases at J, with 11 bases between the two ends. The germline CDR1 and CDR2 sequences are SGHRS and YFSETQ. The length of the CDR3 is 15 residues.

The rearrangement uses TRBV7-9 and TRBJ1-3; possible D gene TRBD1, 5 bases. V was pared by 6 bases and J by 2 bases, with 14 bases between. CDR1 is SEHNR and CDR2 is FQNEAQ in the germline V gene (reference sequence). The CDR3 is made up of 15 amino acids. Here the CDR3 reads CASRPTGYPGNTIYF. CDR3 coding DNA: TGTGCCAGCAGGCCCACAGGTTATCCTGGAAACACCATATATTTT.

The chain has TRBV3-1 (or the pseudogene TRBV3-2) and TRBJ2-4, with TRBD1 as a possible D gene (6 bases). The V and J ends lost 5 bases and 7 bases respectively, with 15 bases between them. CDR3 length: 14 residues. Germline loops: CDR1 LGHDT, CDR2 YNNKEL (reference sequence). The CDR3 protein is CASSNRERGNIQYF. The CDR3 nucleotides are TGTGCCAGCAGCAACAGGGAAAGAGGCAACATTCAGTACTTC.

This clone was found a few times. The V and J genes are TRBV3-1 (or the pseudogene TRBV3-2) and TRBJ2-5; 9 nucleotides align to TRBD1. V dropped 4 bases and J dropped 5; count of bases not matched to a gene: 11. CDR3 length: 16 amino acids. Germline-derived CDR1 and CDR2 are LGHDT and YNNKEL (reference sequence). This chain's CDR3 is CASSLHGQGRTETQYF. The CDR3 DNA sequence: TGTGCCAGCAGCCTCCACGGACAGGGGAGGACCGAGACCCAGTACTTC.

The V call is TRBV4-1, the J call TRBJ1-1; D is uncertain. With 4 bases removed from V and 0 bases from J, the gap between germline ends came to 12 bases. The CDR3 covers 15 residues. Germline V gives CDR1 MGHRA, CDR2 YSYEKL. CDR3 sequence reads: CASSLADGMNTEAFF. The CDR3 DNA sequence: TGCGCCAGCAGCCTAGCGGACGGAATGAACACTGAAGCTTTCTTT.

The chain combines TRBV6-5 with TRBJ1-1; 7 bases map to TRBD1. Looked up from germline, CDR1 is MNHEY and CDR2 is SVGAGI. Trimming at V came to 0 bases and at J to 6 bases, leaving 10 bases not matched to a gene. The length of the CDR3 is 16 residues. The CDR3 loop is CASSYSQADREAEAFF. The DNA of the CDR3 is TGTGCCAGCAGTTACTCCCAGGCCGACAGGGAAGCTGAAGCTTTCTTT.

This clone was detected many times. V gene TRBV2 combines with J gene TRBJ2-4; D may be TRBD2 (5 bases). Per the germline V gene, CDR1 is SNHLY and CDR2 is FYNNEI. This CDR3 has 10 residues. V was pared by 11 bases and J by 12 bases, with 14 bases between. For the CDR3, the DNA is TGTGCCTCAGACAACGGGAATCAGTACTTC. This sequence encodes CASDNGNQYF.